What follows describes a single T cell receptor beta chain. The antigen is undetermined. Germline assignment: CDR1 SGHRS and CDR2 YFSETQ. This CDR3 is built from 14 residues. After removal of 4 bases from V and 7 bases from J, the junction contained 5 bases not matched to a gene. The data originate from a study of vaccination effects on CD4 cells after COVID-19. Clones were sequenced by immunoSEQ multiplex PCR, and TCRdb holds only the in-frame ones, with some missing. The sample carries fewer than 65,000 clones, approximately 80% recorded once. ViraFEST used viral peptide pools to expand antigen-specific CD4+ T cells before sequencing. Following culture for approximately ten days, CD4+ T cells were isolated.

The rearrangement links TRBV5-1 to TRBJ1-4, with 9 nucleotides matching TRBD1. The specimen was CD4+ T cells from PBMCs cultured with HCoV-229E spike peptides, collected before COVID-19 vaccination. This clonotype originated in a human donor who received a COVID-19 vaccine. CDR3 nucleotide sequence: TGCGCCAGCAGCCATGGACAGGGGAGTGAAAAACTGTTTTTT. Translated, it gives CASSHGQGSEKLFF.